These 8 T cell receptor beta chains were sequenced from one sample in a study of beta chain features in type 1 diabetes. Since all of the isolated RNA was reverse transcribed, expressed TCRB transcripts were what got sequenced. The table came from immunoSEQ multiplex PCR; TCRdb's copy has only in-frame clones and leaves some out. The table includes roughly 140,000 clones, roughly 10% detected once. Source material: central memory CD4+ T cells from blood. The receptors were gathered from a man aged 18 to 29 in good health.

In this sample, this clone turned up a few times. The V and J genes are TRBV10-3 and TRBJ2-3; 14 nucleotides agree with TRBD2. The ends lost 5 bases at V and 10 bases at J; junction bases unmatched: 11. Per the germline V gene, CDR1 is ENHRY and CDR2 is SYGVKD. The CDR3 spans 16 residues. The CDR3 DNA reads TGTGCCATCAGTCCTGGACTAGCGGGGGGTCCAATGGCGCAGTATTTT. Translating it yields CAISPGLAGGPMAQYF.

The sample holds many counts of this clone. J is TRBJ2-3 and V is TRBV10-3; the match to TRBD2 covers 7 bases. This CDR3 comprises 14 residues. V lost 2 bases and J lost 8; bases outside the gene matches: 7. In germline, CDR1 is ENHRY, CDR2 SYGVKD. CDR3 sequence reads: CAISEKREGGTQYF. The CDR3 DNA follows: TGTGCCATCAGTGAGAAGCGGGAAGGAGGTACGCAGTATTTT.

This sequence joins TRBV7-9 and TRBJ1-1, with TRBD1 identical over 8 bases. This CDR3 contains 14 residues. Germline V gene data show CDR1 as SEHNR and CDR2 as FQNEAQ (reference sequence). V lost 8 bases and J lost 6; bases outside the gene matches: 11. The DNA for the CDR3 is TGTGCCAGCGTACTACAGGGGGATAGCGCTGAAGCTTTCTTT. This codes for CASVLQGDSAEAFF. Variable domain in full (rest from reference TRBV7-9 and TRBJ1-1): DTGVSQNPRHKITKRGQNVTFRCDPISEHNRLYWYRQTLGQGPEFLTYFQNEAQLEKSRLLSDRFSAERPKGSFSTLEIQRTEQGDSAMYLCASVLQGDSAEAFFGQGTRLTVV.

This clone was counted a few times. The V and J genes are TRBV2 and TRBJ2-2; no definite D call. Germline lookup yields CDR1 SNHLY and CDR2 FYNNEI. Trimming took 0 bases from V and 4 from J, leaving 6 bases between them. The CDR3 contains 14 residues. This CDR3 reads CASSEALSTGELFF. The CDR3 bases are TGTGCCAGCAGTGAAGCACTGTCCACCGGGGAGCTGTTTTTT.

This clone was counted between two and nine times. This chain uses TRBV5-6 with TRBJ2-5, with D perhaps TRBD2 (6 bases). CDR3 length: 15 residues. Germline V gene lookup returns CDR1 SGHDT and CDR2 YYEEEE. V was trimmed by 1 base and J by 8 bases, leaving 18 bases between them. The CDR3 loop is CASSLTLGGTGTQYF. Here the CDR3 DNA reads TGTGCCAGCAGCTTGACTCTCGGCGGGACGGGCACCCAGTACTTC.

The V and J genes are TRBV15 and TRBJ2-2; D gene unclear. The CDR3 has 14 residues. The germline V gene has CDR1 LNHNV and CDR2 YYDKDF (reference sequence). The V gene lost 3 bases and the J gene lost 3 bases, with 8 bases spanning the gap. CDR3 amino acids: CATSRTVYTGELFF. CDR3 in DNA: TGTGCCACCAGCAGGACTGTGTACACCGGGGAGCTGTTTTTT.

J is TRBJ2-1 and V is TRBV5-1, with D possibly being TRBD2 (6 bases). V shed 2 bases and J shed 5 bases, with 14 bases lying between them. This CDR3 is 15 amino acids long. Germline V gene lookup returns CDR1 SGHRS and CDR2 YFSETQ. The CDR3 region is CASSFGQGGHNEQFF. For the CDR3, the DNA is TGCGCCAGCAGCTTTGGTCAGGGAGGACACAATGAGCAGTTCTTC. Full variable domain (missing parts from reference TRBV5-1 and TRBJ2-1): KAGVTQTPRYLIKTRGQQVTLSCSPISGHRSVSWYQQTPGQGLQFLFEYFSETQRNKGNFPGRFSGRQFSNSRSEMNVSTLELGDSALYLCASSFGQGGHNEQFFGPGTRLTVL.

This chain connects TRBV29-1 to TRBJ2-5, with D possibly TRBD2 on 6 matching bases. The CDR3 runs 15 residues. V was shortened by 4 bases and J by 4 bases, with 19 bases between the two germline ends. Germline CDR1 and CDR2: SQVTM and ANQGSEA. The CDR3, as DNA: TGCAGCGTTGGTGGCAGCGGAGGTAGCGGAGAGACCCAGTACTTC. This translates into CSVGGSGGSGETQYF.